The T cell receptor (beta chain) under discussion was sequenced for a study of naive and memory T cell subsets. With regard to this clonotype: Its specificity is unknown.

Broader study findings: The power law exponent of TCR abundance differed between naive and memory cells.

Both TRBC1 and TRBC2 were covered by a beta constant-region primer of two equimolar oligonucleotides. The ligated cDNA underwent four PCR rounds using SP2 and nested alpha and beta constant-region primers. TCRdb reprocessed the UMI-ligation and nested PCR reads with MiXCR, giving one entry per CDR3 protein. The data contain approximately 80,000 distinct CDR3 sequences, 8% to 9.5% of them singletons. Sequencing input: naive CD8+ T cells from blood. This clonotype was obtained from a human donor in good health.

The CDR3, as DNA: TGCAGTGCTAGCGGGTCACACTCTGGGGCCAACGTCCTGACTTTC. It codes for CSASGSHSGANVLTF. The V gene is TRBV20-1, the J gene TRBJ2-6; no clear D. V lost 3 bases to trimming and J lost 0 bases, with 9 bases between them. Germline CDR1 is DFQATT and CDR2 is SNEGSKA (reference sequence). The length of the CDR3 is 15 residues.